A selection of T cell receptor beta chains follows, all from one sample in a study of blood T cells in healthy people across ages. Using its own MiXCR run on the 5' RACE reads, TCRdb lists one record per CDR3 protein. The profile shows some 1,000,000 distinct CDR3 sequences, approximately 25% of them singletons. The sample was also reused in another study, on T cells of mothers and their children.

The sequencing sample was made of blood. The receptor set was obtained from a girl aged 2 to 10 in good health. The CDR3 runs from the conserved cysteine through the conserved F or W. D genes are given only for firm matches. Some rows mark clone size as missing; the rest say once, few, many or name a class of expanded clone.

j_gene	v_gene	abundance	d_gene	CDR3nt	CDR3aa
TRBJ2-5	TRBV10-3	few	-	TGTGCCATCGGCCCCAACCCCGCGGAGACCCAGTACTTC	CAIGPNPAETQYF
TRBJ1-1	TRBV29-1	-	-	TGCAGCGTTCGGCCTCGACTCAACACTGAAGCTTTCTTT	CSVRPRLNTEAFF
TRBJ2-7	TRBV9	-	-	TGTGCCAGCAGCCCCGGACGGAATACCTACGAGCAGTACTTC	CASSPGRNTYEQYF
TRBJ2-1	TRBV5-6	many	-	TGTGCCAGCAGGATGGAGAGGGGTGAGCAGTTCTTC	CASRMERGEQFF
TRBJ2-7	TRBV7-2	many	TRBD1	TGTGCCAGCAGCTTACGGACAGGAACCTACGAGCAGTACTTC	CASSLRTGTYEQYF
TRBJ2-1	TRBV11-1	few	-	TGTGCCAGCAGCCCGAGCCCTTCTAGTGATGAGCAGTTCTTC	CASSPSPSSDEQFF
TRBJ2-7	TRBV29-1	-	-	TGCAGCGTTGGGGGGCACCTCTCCTACGAGCAGTACTTC	CSVGGHLSYEQYF
TRBJ2-4	TRBV4-3	-	TRBD1	TGCGCCAGCAGCCAACCCGGGACAGGCAAAAACATTCAGTACTTC	CASSQPGTGKNIQYF
TRBJ2-2	TRBV29-1	few	-	TGCAGCGTTTCCGCAAAAACCGGGGAGCTGTTTTTT	CSVSAKTGELFF
TRBJ2-1	TRBV7-2	few	-	TGTGCCAGCAGCCCTCACTTGGCGGGGTACTCCTACAATGAGCAGTTCTTC	CASSPHLAGYSYNEQFF
TRBJ2-1	TRBV7-3	-	TRBD2	TGTGCCAGCAGCTTAGGGGAGGGGCGGAATGAGCAGTTCTTC	CASSLGEGRNEQFF
TRBJ2-7	TRBV20-1	few	-	TGCAGTGCTAGAGATAGGTGGGCCTACGAGCAGTACTTC	CSARDRWAYEQYF
TRBJ2-5	TRBV6-5	-	-	TGTGCCAGCAGTTCGACTGGGACCCAGTACTTC	CASSSTGTQYF
TRBJ1-6	TRBV6-1	-	TRBD1	TGTGCCACCCCATCGGAGACAGGGAAACTTATTCAGGGGGGGTCACCCCTCCACTTT	CATPSETGKLIQGGSPLHF
TRBJ2-1	TRBV7-6	few	TRBD2	TGTGCCAGCAGCTTAGGTCCAGCGGGAGATAATTATGAGCAGTTCTTC	CASSLGPAGDNYEQFF
TRBJ2-2	TRBV5-1	-	-	TGCGCCAGCAGCTTAACCATAGCAGCGAACACCGGGGAGCTGTTTTTT	CASSLTIAANTGELFF
TRBJ2-1	TRBV20-1	few	-	TGCAGTGTCTCCGGTGACTTTGATGAGCAGTTCTTC	CSVSGDFDEQFF
TRBJ1-1	TRBV7-9	-	-	TGTGCCAGCAGCTCCGAGCAGGTTACTGAAGCTTTCTTT	CASSSEQVTEAFF
TRBJ1-2	TRBV5-1	many	TRBD1	TGCGCCAGCAGACAGGGGGCGCCTTATGGCTACACCTTC	CASRQGAPYGYTF
TRBJ2-1	TRBV7-8	few	TRBD2	TGTGCCAGCAGCTTATCATCTAGGGTCGCTAGCGGGAGCGGGAATGAGCAGTTCTTC	CASSLSSRVASGSGNEQFF
TRBJ1-4	TRBV12-3/TRBV12-4	-	-	TGTACCACTGCGGGGTCAAGGGATGAAAAACTGTTTTTT	CTTAGSRDEKLFF
TRBJ1-1	TRBV19	few	-	TGTGCCAGCTTCAGGGAGGTGGGGACTGAAGCTTTCTTT	CASFREVGTEAFF
TRBJ2-1	TRBV2	-	-	TGTGCCAGCAGTGGTCTGGGACGCAATGAGCAGTTCTTC	CASSGLGRNEQFF
TRBJ2-5	TRBV12-3/TRBV12-4	-	-	TGTGCCAGCAGTATCAGGGAGGTGGAGACCCCGTACTTC	CASSIREVETPYF
TRBJ2-7	TRBV29-1	-	TRBD1	TGCAGCGTTGGGGGGACAGGGAGGGGCTACGAGCAGTACTTC	CSVGGTGRGYEQYF
TRBJ2-1	TRBV9	-	-	TGTGCCAGCAGCGTAGAGGGGCGGTCTAGCTCCTACAATGAGCAGTTCTTC	CASSVEGRSSSYNEQFF
TRBJ1-2	TRBV4-1	-	-	TGCGCCAGCAGCCAACTGGTCAGCCAGGGGGGCTACACCTTC	CASSQLVSQGGYTF
TRBJ2-1	TRBV9	few	TRBD2	TGTGCCAGCAGCGTAGGAGCGGGATTCAATGAGCAGTTCTTC	CASSVGAGFNEQFF
TRBJ2-5	TRBV6-5	-	-	TGTGCCAAAACAGCACCAGAGACCCAGTACTTC	CAKTAPETQYF
TRBJ1-1	TRBV5-5	-	TRBD1	TGTGCCAGCAGCGCTTCCGCTTCGGAGGGGGCTGCTGAAGCTTTCTTT	CASSASASEGAAEAFF
TRBJ2-7	TRBV14	-	-	TGTGCCAGCAAGCCCAACGGGAACTCCTACGAGCAGTACTTC	CASKPNGNSYEQYF
TRBJ2-7	TRBV18	few	TRBD2	TGTGCCAGCTCACCTCTAAGTGGTCCTAGCGGTGAACTCCTGTACGAGCAGTACTTC	CASSPLSGPSGELLYEQYF
TRBJ1-4	TRBV12-3/TRBV12-4	once	TRBD1	TGTGCCAGCACCCGGACAGGGAAAGAAAAACTGTTTTTT	CASTRTGKEKLFF
TRBJ2-7	TRBV18	-	TRBD1	TGTGCCAGCTCACCTATTATGGCAGGGGGTTTTGGAGAGCAGTACTTC	CASSPIMAGGFGEQYF
TRBJ1-2	TRBV29-1	few	-	TGCAGCGTTGGCCACCGGTTAGGCAGGGGATACCCTAACTATGGCTACACCTTC	CSVGHRLGRGYPNYGYTF
TRBJ1-1	TRBV11-2	-	TRBD1	TGTGCCAGCAGCTTGGACAGGGATATTGAAGCTTTCTTT	CASSLDRDIEAFF
TRBJ2-3	TRBV12-5	-	-	TGTGCTAGTGGTCCCTTTCTTGATACGCAGTATTTT	CASGPFLDTQYF
TRBJ1-5	TRBV6-6	-	TRBD1	TGTGCCAGCAGTTACTCGGGACAGAATCGGCCCCAGCATTTT	CASSYSGQNRPQHF
TRBJ2-5	TRBV20-1	-	-	TGCAGTGCTAAAACCCAGGGCGGACAGTCAGAGACCCAGTACTTC	CSAKTQGGQSETQYF
TRBJ2-7	TRBV25-1	-	-	TGTGCCAGCAGTGAATATTTGGTGGACAGCCTCTACGAGCAGTACTTC	CASSEYLVDSLYEQYF
TRBJ1-4	TRBV6-6	-	TRBD1	TGTGCCAGCAGTAACGTTCTCTCAGGGGGCGAGAAACTGTTTTTT	CASSNVLSGGEKLFF
TRBJ2-5	TRBV12-5	once	-	TGTGCTAGTGGTCCCTCCAATAGGCAAGAGACCCAGTACTTC	CASGPSNRQETQYF
TRBJ1-1	TRBV6-1	few	TRBD1	TGTGCCAGCACCCTAGGTGGGACAGGGGGATTCCCATCAAATAACACTGAAGCTTTCTTT	CASTLGGTGGFPSNNTEAFF
TRBJ2-5	TRBV20-1	-	-	TGCAGTGAGTCTTCAAAGGGGTCGAAGACCCAGTACTTC	CSESSKGSKTQYF
TRBJ2-1	TRBV20-1	-	TRBD2	TGCAGTGCTAGATCTATCGGGACTAGCGGGAGCTCCTACAATGAGCAGTTCTTC	CSARSIGTSGSSYNEQFF
TRBJ1-6	TRBV12-3/TRBV12-4	few	-	TGTGCCAGCATTCTTGGGGGGCGTGTGGGCTCACCCCTCCACTTT	CASILGGRVGSPLHF
TRBJ2-3	TRBV29-1	few	-	TGCAGCGTTCGAGGACCACTCACAGGTACGCAGTATTTT	CSVRGPLTGTQYF
TRBJ1-5	TRBV20-1	-	TRBD1	TGCAGTGCTAGCAGCACAGGGGGTGGGGCCCAGCATTTT	CSASSTGGGAQHF
TRBJ2-7	TRBV27	few	-	TGTGCCAGCAGTTTAGCAGGGGAGGACGAGCAGTACTTC	CASSLAGEDEQYF
TRBJ2-5	TRBV6-6	few	-	TGTGCCAGCAGTCCCGACCCGTACCAAGAGACCCAGTACTTC	CASSPDPYQETQYF
TRBJ2-5	TRBV6-2/TRBV6-3	-	-	TGTGCCAGCAGTTACTCGATGGGTGTAGGGCATCTGTTCTTC	CASSYSMGVGHLFF
TRBJ2-7	TRBV7-9	-	-	TGTGCCAGCAGCTTACAAGGAAATGTGTACGAGCAGTACTTC	CASSLQGNVYEQYF
TRBJ2-7	TRBV7-8	-	TRBD1	TGTGCCAGCAGCTTAGGGCCCGGGACAGTGAACGAGCAGTACTTC	CASSLGPGTVNEQYF
TRBJ2-5	TRBV20-1	-	-	TGCAGTGCTAGAGGGCTCAACTCCTACGAGCAGTGCTTC	CSARGLNSYEQCF
TRBJ1-2	TRBV29-1	few	-	TGCAGCGTTGAAGATCAAGATGGCTACACCTTC	CSVEDQDGYTF
TRBJ2-7	TRBV27	-	-	TGTGCCTGCGCCCTCACCGGGACTCCTCACGAGCAGTACTTC	CACALTGTPHEQYF
TRBJ1-1	TRBV5-1	-	TRBD1	TGCGCCAGCAGCATAGGACAGGCGCAAGGTCCGAAAGCTTTCTTT	CASSIGQAQGPKAFF
TRBJ2-5	TRBV4-1	-	-	TGCGCCAGCAGCCAAGAGGGGGCTCCTCGTTCTGAGCAGTACTTC	CASSQEGAPRSEQYF